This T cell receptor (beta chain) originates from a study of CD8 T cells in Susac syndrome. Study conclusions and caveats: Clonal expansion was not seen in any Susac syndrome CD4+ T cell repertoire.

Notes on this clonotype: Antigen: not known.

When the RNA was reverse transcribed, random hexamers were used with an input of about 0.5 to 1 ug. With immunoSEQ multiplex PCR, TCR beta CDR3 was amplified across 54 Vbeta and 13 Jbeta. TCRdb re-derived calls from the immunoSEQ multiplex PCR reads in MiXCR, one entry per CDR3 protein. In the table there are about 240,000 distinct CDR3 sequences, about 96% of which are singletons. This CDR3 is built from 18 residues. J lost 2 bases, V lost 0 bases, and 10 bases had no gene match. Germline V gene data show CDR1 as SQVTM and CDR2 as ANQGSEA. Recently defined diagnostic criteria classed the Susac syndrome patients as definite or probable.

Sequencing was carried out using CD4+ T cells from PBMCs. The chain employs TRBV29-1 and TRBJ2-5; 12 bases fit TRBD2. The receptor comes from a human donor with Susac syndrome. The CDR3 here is CSVEDPLAGGMFQETQYF. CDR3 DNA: TGCAGCGTTGAAGACCCGCTAGCGGGAGGGATGTTTCAAGAGACCCAGTACTTC.